This TCR beta chain comes out of a study of blood T cell repertoires in COVID-19. About the study: PBMCs, B-cell-depleted T cells, or T cells were the source of the cDNA or gDNA that made up the material.

This clone occurred a few times. Original data processing: Estimates of nucleated cell counts were drawn from the amplification of reference gene primers. Sequencing was performed with immunoSEQ multiplex PCR; in TCRdb, only in-frame clones are kept and a portion is missing. V and J calls plus clone size are reproduced from that table; the DNA served to infer D and trimming. The sample contains fewer than 130,000 clones, approximately 82% of which appear only once. The clonotype was recovered from a woman older than 75 with acute or convalescent COVID-19. Source material: peripheral blood.

The CDR3 loop reads CASRTGRGALYGYTF. The DNA for the CDR3 is TGTGCCAGCAGGACTGGCCGGGGGGCCCTCTATGGCTACACCTTC. The chain couples TRBV5-4 to TRBJ1-2; tentatively, D is TRBD1 (6 bases). This CDR3 is 15 amino acids long. Per the germline V gene, CDR1 is SGHNT and CDR2 is YYREEE (reference sequence). V dropped 5 bases and J dropped 4 bases, with 18 bases sitting between them.